This T cell receptor beta chain was sequenced during a study of blood T cell repertoires in COVID-19 (dated by TCRdb to about 2020). With regard to the full study: Samples from collaborators originated in the United States, Italy and Spain and spanned both the acute and convalescent phases of COVID-19. The prospective study material was composed of cDNA or gDNA derived from T cells, B-cell-depleted T cells, or PBMCs. The dataset comprised deeply sampled blood TCRbeta repertoires from subjects exposed to, actively infected with, or recovered from COVID-19. The repertoires were made available in a free public database intended to serve as a resource for research on the immune response to SARS-CoV-2. Samples were obtained from the ongoing ImmuneRACE study (first 160 participants) and from over a thousand subjects provided by 6 global collaborators. Sample metadata almost always included a de-identified subject ID, COVID-19 status, age in years and sex. Where available, HLA class I and class II types were taken from metadata supplied by the sample provider and were not determined by assay-based typing. Results the study describes overall, beyond this receptor: The quantity of clinical and demographic metadata differed by source and by participant and was supplied without curation.

TCRbeta CDR3 regions were amplified from genomic DNA by means of the immunoSEQ Assay, a bias-controlled multiplex PCR. The study's own analysis went as follows. The number of nucleated cells in each sample was estimated from the amplification of reference gene primers within the assay. To quantify the absolute abundance of each unique TCRbeta CDR3 rearrangement, sequence reads were collapsed and filtered. For each sample, productive Simpson clonality was calculated by taking the square root of Simpson's diversity index across productive rearrangements. In its TCRdb copy, this immuneACCESS table keeps in-frame sequences only and misses some clones. Where compared with another copy, unresolved V genes explain less than half of these, and the others have no known cause. V and J calls and clone size come straight from that table; D and trimming were deduced from the DNA. This sample lists over 350,000 clones; roughly 90% were detected once. The ten biggest clones cover over 0.7% of the sample.

Participants in the prospective study were enrolled through a virtual design, were aged roughly 18 to 95 years, and lived in 24 United States geographic areas. Cohort assignment in the prospective study relied on participant-reported clinical history from a screening survey and a study questionnaire. Exposed participants had been in contact with someone with a PCR-confirmed or clinician-diagnosed COVID-19 case within 2 weeks of study entry. In the prospective study, whole blood, serum and a nasopharyngeal or oropharyngeal swab were collected from each participant by mobile phlebotomists. Additional blood draws and questionnaires over an approximately two-month period could optionally be provided by prospective study participants. Before DNA extraction, prospective study blood samples were shipped either frozen or at room temperature. This clone was detected only a few times. Its antigen is still unknown. Base qualities are not recorded, but no much larger clone differs from it by a single base.

V trim: 5 bases; J trim: 8 bases; unmatched bases: 8. Reading the germline V gene (reference sequence) gives CDR1 SEHNR and CDR2 FQNEAQ. The CDR3 starts with the cysteine, ends with the phenylalanine, and has 15 residues. The DNA shown is the 45-base CDR3, in frame from base 1. In this chain, TRBV7-9 is recombined with TRBJ2-1; 11 junctional bases match TRBD2. Specimen: PBMCs or T cells enriched from blood (not recorded which). This TCR was recovered from a woman in her 40s who had been exposed to COVID-19. CDR3 region: CASSRLAGTSHEQFF. The sequence in DNA is TGTGCCAGCAGCCGACTAGCGGGAACATCCCATGAGCAGTTCTTC.